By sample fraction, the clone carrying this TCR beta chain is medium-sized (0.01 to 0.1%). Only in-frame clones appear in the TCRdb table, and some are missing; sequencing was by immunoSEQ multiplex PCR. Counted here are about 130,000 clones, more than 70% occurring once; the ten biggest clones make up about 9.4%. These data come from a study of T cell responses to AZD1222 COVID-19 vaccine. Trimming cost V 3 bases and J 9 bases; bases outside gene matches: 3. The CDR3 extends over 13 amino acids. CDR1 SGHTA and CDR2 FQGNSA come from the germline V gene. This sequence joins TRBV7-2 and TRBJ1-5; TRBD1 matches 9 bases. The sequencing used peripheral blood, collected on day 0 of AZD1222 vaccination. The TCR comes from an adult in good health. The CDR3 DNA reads TGTGCCAGCAGCTTGGGACAGGGTTTGCCCCAGCATTTT. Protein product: CASSLGQGLPQHF.